Below are 14 T cell receptor beta chains sequenced from a single sample in a study of T cell repertoires in cytomegalovirus infection. TCRdb analysed the reads with MiXCR anew, one entry per CDR3 protein. This sample has around 350,000 distinct CDR3 sequences; about a sixth occur once, and the top ten carry less than 9.5%. Sequenced material: PBMCs. These receptors came from a human donor in good health (CMV status not recorded). Some clones in this sample may be carry-over from other donors' samples.

The genes are TRBV7-9 and TRBJ1-2; D unresolved. The CDR3 extends over 13 amino acids. The V end lost 5 bases, the J end lost 1 base, and 8 bases lay between the germline ends. Germline CDR1 and CDR2: SEHNR and FQNEAQ (reference sequence). CDR3: CASSHLDNYGYTF. The CDR3, as DNA: TGTGCCAGCAGCCACTTGGATAACTATGGCTACACCTTC.

This clonotype was recorded many times. V usage is TRBV7-2 and J usage is TRBJ2-7; 8 positions match TRBD2. The V gene's germline CDR1 is SGHTA and CDR2 FQGNSA. The CDR3 is 14 residues long. V was clipped by 5 bases and J by 7 bases; unmatched bases: 10. CDR3 DNA sequence: TGTGCCAGCAGCGACCCTGGGGCTAGCGGGGAGCAGTACTTC. Translating gives CASSDPGASGEQYF.

This clonotype has ten or more counts. The rearrangement joins TRBV7-2 to TRBJ1-6; 9 nucleotides align to TRBD1. The ends lost 0 bases at V and 8 bases at J; junction bases unmatched: 5. Germline assignment: CDR1 SGHTA and CDR2 FQGNSA. The CDR3 has 16 amino acids. The chain's CDR3 is CASSLALDRGYSPLHF. The DNA for the CDR3 is TGTGCCAGCAGCTTAGCGCTAGACAGGGGGTATTCACCCCTCCACTTT.

The chain's CDR3 is CASSSTQAGGGDEQYF. CDR3 coding DNA: TGCGCCAGCAGCTCCACCCAAGCGGGAGGGGGCGACGAGCAGTACTTC. V and J are TRBV5-1 and TRBJ2-7; 10 bases are a match to TRBD2. Per the germline V gene, CDR1 is SGHRS and CDR2 is YFSETQ. The CDR3 consists of 16 residues. Trimming at V came to 3 bases and at J to 5 bases, leaving 11 bases not matched to a gene. Filled out from reference TRBV5-1 and TRBJ2-7, the complete variable domain reads KAGVTQTPRYLIKTRGQQVTLSCSPISGHRSVSWYQQTPGQGLQFLFEYFSETQRNKGNFPGRFSGRQFSNSRSEMNVSTLELGDSALYLCASSSTQAGGGDEQYFGPGTRLTVT.

This clonotype was counted ten times or more. The chain employs TRBV4-3 and TRBJ2-1; D remains ambiguous. V was shortened by 0 bases and J by 3 bases, with 9 bases between the two germline ends. Per germline, CDR1 LGHNA and CDR2 YSLEER. The CDR3 runs to 15 residues. The CDR3 region is CASSQERTNYNEQFF. In DNA, the CDR3 is TGCGCCAGCAGCCAAGAGAGGACCAACTACAATGAGCAGTTCTTC.

The CDR3 DNA is TGCGCCACGGGACTCCGGGACAGGGATGGCTACACCTTC. Encoded protein: CATGLRDRDGYTF. The V call is TRBV5-1, the J call TRBJ1-2; 9 bases agree with TRBD1. CDR1 is SGHRS, CDR2 YFSETQ, per germline. The trim removed 9 bases at V and 6 bases at J, leaving 9 bases unmatched. The CDR3 totals 13 residues.

The chain uses TRBV9 and TRBJ2-4; 7 bases are a match to TRBD2. Looked up from germline, CDR1 is SGDLS and CDR2 is YYNGEE. The CDR3 runs to 16 residues. Losses at the gene ends were 2 bases for V and 6 bases for J; bases not matched to a gene: 11. The DNA of the CDR3 is TGTGCCAGCAGCGTGGGGGAGGGCGCCCTCGGAAACATTCAGTACTTC. It is translated as CASSVGEGALGNIQYF.

This clonotype was picked up a small number of times. The chain has TRBV23-1 and TRBJ2-1; D unresolved. TRBV23-1 is treated as an ORF (open reading frame) with a function not yet certain. This CDR3 spans 11 amino acids. V was cut by 2 bases and J by 7 bases, with 3 bases left in between. The CDR3 protein is CASSQLNEQFF. The CDR3 DNA follows: TGCGCCAGCAGTCAACTGAATGAGCAGTTCTTC.

Only a few counts were recorded for this clonotype. This rearrangement joins TRBV4-1 to TRBJ2-1, with 9 bases fitting TRBD2. Germline loops: CDR1 MGHRA, CDR2 YSYEKL. There are 16 residues in the CDR3. The V gene end was trimmed by 4 bases and the J gene end by 4 bases; junction bases not matched to a gene: 8. Written as DNA, the CDR3 is TGCGCCAGCAGCCGATATAGCGGGGGAAATTACAATGAGCAGTTCTTC. This translates into CASSRYSGGNYNEQFF.

This clonotype has only a few counts. The chain joins TRBV7-6 to TRBJ1-1, with a weak D call TRBD1 (6 bases). CDR1 SGHVS and CDR2 FNYEAQ come from the germline V gene. V lost 4 bases to trimming and J lost 3 bases, with 15 bases between them. CDR3 length equals 15 residues. CDR3 nucleotides: TGTGCCAGCAGCTCCATTGGACAGCCCTACACTGAAGCTTTCTTT. This codes for CASSSIGQPYTEAFF.

CDR3 amino acids: CASSLASHYGYTF. CDR3 sequence (DNA): TGTGCCAGCAGTTTGGCCAGCCACTATGGCTACACCTTC. The V and J genes are TRBV28 and TRBJ1-2; D not certain. Germline loops: CDR1 MDHEN, CDR2 SYDVKM. This CDR3 has 13 residues. Trimming stripped 3 bases from V and 3 bases from J, with 8 bases between.

The rearrangement joins TRBV20-1 to TRBJ2-2; 14 bases match TRBD2. The CDR3 sequence is 17 residues long. CDR1 is DFQATT and CDR2 is SNEGSKA in the germline V gene (reference sequence). Unmatched junction bases numbered 8, after V lost 5 bases and J lost 3 bases. The CDR3 nucleotides are TGCAGTGCTGGAGGACTAGCGGGGGGATGGGACACCGGGGAGCTGTTTTTT. Its protein product is CSAGGLAGGWDTGELFF.

The chain combines TRBV12-3 or TRBV12-4 with TRBJ1-5; tentative D call: TRBD1 (5 bases). The CDR3 is made up of 14 amino acids. Trimming took off 3 bases at V and 3 bases at J, with 9 bases between the two ends. The CDR3, as DNA: TGTGCCAGCAGTTTTTCAGGGATCAATCAGCCCCAGCATTTT. This sequence encodes CASSFSGINQPQHF.

The chain combines TRBV25-1 with TRBJ2-3; D uncertain. V was shortened by 3 bases and J by 4 bases, with 14 bases between the two germline ends. The CDR3 has 15 amino acids. Germline assignment: CDR1 MGHDK and CDR2 SYGVNS. The chain's CDR3 is CASSDTPKGADTQYF. In DNA form, the CDR3 reads TGTGCCAGCAGTGACACACCGAAGGGCGCAGATACGCAGTATTTT.